The source of this T cell receptor (beta chain) is a study of cytomegalovirus exposure and HLA in healthy donors. Note on this clone: What it recognizes is unknown.

Study-level results: A link between a missense DCLRE1C variant and TCR beta V- and J-gene trimming emerged from a later analysis.

The germline CDR1 and CDR2 sequences are SSHAT and FNYEAQ (reference sequence). This CDR3 has 15 amino acids. Trimming took 1 base from V and 4 from J, leaving 11 bases between them. Researchers ran the PCR with 60 Vbeta and 13 Jbeta primers. Original analysis: Approximately 79 million unique TCR beta chains, 9.5 million to 11 million of them shared, were counted by a later analysis. Generated by immunoSEQ multiplex PCR, the TCRdb table keeps only in-frame clones and is missing some. The D gene and trimming were derived from the DNA, and the V and J assignments and clone size from that table. The sample lists roughly 240,000 clones; about 81% were seen once.

The TCR comes from a woman between 40 and 55 years old in good health and CMV-seropositive. The chain recombines TRBV7-7 with TRBJ1-3; weak D call: TRBD1 (5 bases). Sequenced sample: PBMCs. The CDR3 is CASSLGQGTGNTIYF. The CDR3 DNA reads as TGTGCCAGCAGCTTAGGCCAGGGTACAGGAAACACCATATATTTT.